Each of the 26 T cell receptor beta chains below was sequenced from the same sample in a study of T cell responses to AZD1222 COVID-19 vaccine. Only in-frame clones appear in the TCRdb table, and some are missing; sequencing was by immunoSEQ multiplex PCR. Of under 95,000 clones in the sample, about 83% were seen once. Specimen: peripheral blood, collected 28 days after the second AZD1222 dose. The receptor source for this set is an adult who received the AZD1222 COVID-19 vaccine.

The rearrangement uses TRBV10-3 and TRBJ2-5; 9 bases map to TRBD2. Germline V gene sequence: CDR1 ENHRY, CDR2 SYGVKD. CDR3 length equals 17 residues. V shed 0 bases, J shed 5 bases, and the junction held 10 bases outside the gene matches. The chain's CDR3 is CAISESPASGALETQYF. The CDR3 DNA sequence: TGTGCCATCAGTGAGTCCCCCGCTAGCGGGGCCCTGGAGACCCAGTACTTC.

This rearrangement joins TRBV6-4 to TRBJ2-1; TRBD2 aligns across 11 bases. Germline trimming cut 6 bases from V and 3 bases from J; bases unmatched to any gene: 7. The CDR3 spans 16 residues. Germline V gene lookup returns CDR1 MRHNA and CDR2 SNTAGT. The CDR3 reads CASSTTSGGFYNEQFF. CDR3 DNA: TGTGCCAGCAGCACTACTAGCGGGGGCTTCTACAATGAGCAGTTCTTC.

CDR3 sequence: CASSVDGGRSNSPLHF. Written as DNA, the CDR3 is TGTGCCAGCAGCGTAGATGGGGGGCGAAGTAATTCACCCCTCCACTTT. This chain links TRBV9 with TRBJ1-6, with D perhaps TRBD1 (6 bases). The V end was cut by 0 bases, the J end by 6 bases, with 13 bases between. The CDR3 has 16 amino acids. Per germline, CDR1 SGDLS and CDR2 YYNGEE.

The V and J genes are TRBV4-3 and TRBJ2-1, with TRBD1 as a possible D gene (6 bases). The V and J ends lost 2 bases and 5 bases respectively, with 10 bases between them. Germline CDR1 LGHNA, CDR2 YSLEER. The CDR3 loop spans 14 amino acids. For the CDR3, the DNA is TGCGCCAGCAGCCAAACAACAGGGCACAATGAGCAGTTCTTC. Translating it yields CASSQTTGHNEQFF.

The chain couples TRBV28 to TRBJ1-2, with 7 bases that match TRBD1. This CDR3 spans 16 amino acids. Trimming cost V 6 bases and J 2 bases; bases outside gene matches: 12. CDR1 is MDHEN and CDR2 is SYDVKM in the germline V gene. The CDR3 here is CASSPGGGGGNYGYTF. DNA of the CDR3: TGTGCCAGCAGCCCAGGGGGAGGGGGCGGAAACTATGGCTACACCTTC.

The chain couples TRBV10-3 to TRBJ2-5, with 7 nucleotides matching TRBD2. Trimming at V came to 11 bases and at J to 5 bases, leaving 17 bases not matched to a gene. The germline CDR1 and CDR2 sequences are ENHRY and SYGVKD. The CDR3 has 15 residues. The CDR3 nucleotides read TGTGCCGCCCAGACTAGTGCGGGGGAACAGGAGACCCAGTACTTC. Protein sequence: CAAQTSAGEQETQYF.

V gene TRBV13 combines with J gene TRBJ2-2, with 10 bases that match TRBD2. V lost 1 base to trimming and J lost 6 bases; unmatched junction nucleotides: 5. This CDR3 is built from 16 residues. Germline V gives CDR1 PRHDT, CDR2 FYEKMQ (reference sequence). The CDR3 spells CASSLEAGGPSGELFF. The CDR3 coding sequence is TGTGCCAGCAGCTTAGAAGCGGGGGGGCCGTCCGGGGAGCTGTTTTTT.

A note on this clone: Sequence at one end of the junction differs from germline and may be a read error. This CDR3 is CASSQYTGLEGF. In DNA, the CDR3 is TGTGCCAGCAGCCAGTACACCGGGTTAGAAGGCTTC. The rearrangement links TRBV14 to TRBJ1-2; D is unresolved. The CDR3 contains 12 residues. The germline gives CDR1 SGHDN, CDR2 FVKESK.

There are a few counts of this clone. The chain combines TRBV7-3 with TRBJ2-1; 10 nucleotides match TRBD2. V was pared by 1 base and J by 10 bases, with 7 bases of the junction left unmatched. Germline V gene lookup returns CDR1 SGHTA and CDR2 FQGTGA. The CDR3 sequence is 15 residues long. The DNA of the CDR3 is TGTGCCAGCAGCTTAATGGCGGCTAGCGGGGGCGAGCAGTTCTTC. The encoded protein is CASSLMAASGGEQFF.

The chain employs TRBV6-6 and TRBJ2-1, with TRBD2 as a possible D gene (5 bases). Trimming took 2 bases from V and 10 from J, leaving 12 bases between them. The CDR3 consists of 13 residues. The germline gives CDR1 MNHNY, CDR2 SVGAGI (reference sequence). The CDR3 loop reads CASSYPSTGEQFF. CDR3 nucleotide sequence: TGTGCCAGCAGTTACCCCTCTACGGGAGAGCAGTTCTTC.

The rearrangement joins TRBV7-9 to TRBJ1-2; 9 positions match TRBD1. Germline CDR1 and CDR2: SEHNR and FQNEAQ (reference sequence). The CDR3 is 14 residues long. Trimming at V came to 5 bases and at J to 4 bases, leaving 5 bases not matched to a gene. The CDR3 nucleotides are TGTGCCAGCAGCCTAGGGACAGGGACCTATGGCTACACCTTC. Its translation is CASSLGTGTYGYTF.

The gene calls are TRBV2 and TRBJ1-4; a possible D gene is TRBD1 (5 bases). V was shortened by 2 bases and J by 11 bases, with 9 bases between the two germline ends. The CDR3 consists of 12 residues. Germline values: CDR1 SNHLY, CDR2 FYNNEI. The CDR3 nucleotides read TGTGCCAGCAGTGAATCAGGGTATAAACTGTTTTTT. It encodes CASSESGYKLFF.

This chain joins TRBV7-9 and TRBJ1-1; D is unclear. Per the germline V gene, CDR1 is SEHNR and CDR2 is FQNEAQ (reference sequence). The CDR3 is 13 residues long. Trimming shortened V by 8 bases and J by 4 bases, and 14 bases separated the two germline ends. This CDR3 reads CASALPGITEAFF. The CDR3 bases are TGTGCCAGCGCCTTGCCGGGGATCACTGAAGCTTTCTTT.

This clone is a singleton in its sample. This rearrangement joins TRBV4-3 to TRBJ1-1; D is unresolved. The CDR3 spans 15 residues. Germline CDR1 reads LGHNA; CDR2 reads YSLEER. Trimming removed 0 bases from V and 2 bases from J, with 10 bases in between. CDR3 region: CASSQDRQVNTEAFF. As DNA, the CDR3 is TGCGCCAGCAGCCAAGATAGGCAGGTTAACACTGAAGCTTTCTTT.

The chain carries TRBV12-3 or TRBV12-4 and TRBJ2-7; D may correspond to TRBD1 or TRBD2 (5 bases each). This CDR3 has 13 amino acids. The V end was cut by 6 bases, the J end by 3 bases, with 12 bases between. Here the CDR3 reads CASSPGTGYEQYF. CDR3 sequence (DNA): TGTGCCAGCAGCCCAGGGACCGGCTACGAGCAGTACTTC.

The CDR3 sequence is CASSQRETGNYGYTF. In DNA, the CDR3 is TGTGCCAGCAGCCAGCGGGAGACAGGGAACTATGGCTACACCTTC. This chain joins TRBV3-1 (or the pseudogene TRBV3-2) and TRBJ1-2, with 7 bases that match TRBD1. Germline CDR1 and CDR2: LGHDT and YNNKEL (reference sequence). The CDR3 is made up of 15 amino acids. V shed 3 bases, J shed 2 bases, and the junction held 6 bases outside the gene matches.

In nucleotides, the CDR3 is TGTGCCAGCTCACCACCGGGGAGCCAGCGGATGAGCGGAAACACCATATATTTT. It encodes CASSPPGSQRMSGNTIYF. V is TRBV18 and J is TRBJ1-3; the D is unclear. The V gene's germline CDR1 is KGHSH and CDR2 LQKENI. Trimming took off 0 bases at V and 4 bases at J, with 19 bases between the two ends. This CDR3 is built from 18 residues.

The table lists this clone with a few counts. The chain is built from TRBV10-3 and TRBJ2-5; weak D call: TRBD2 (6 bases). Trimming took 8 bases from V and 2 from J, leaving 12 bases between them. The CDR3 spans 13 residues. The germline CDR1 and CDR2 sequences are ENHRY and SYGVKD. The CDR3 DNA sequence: TGTGCCATCTCGGACCGGGGGCAAGAGACCCAGTACTTC. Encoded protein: CAISDRGQETQYF.

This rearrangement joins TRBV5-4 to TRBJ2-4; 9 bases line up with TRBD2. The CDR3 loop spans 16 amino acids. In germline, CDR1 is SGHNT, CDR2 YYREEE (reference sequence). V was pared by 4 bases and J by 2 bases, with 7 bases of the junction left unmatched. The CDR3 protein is CASSPSGGSTKNIQYF. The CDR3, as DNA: TGTGCCAGCAGCCCCAGCGGGGGGTCCACCAAAAACATTCAGTACTTC.

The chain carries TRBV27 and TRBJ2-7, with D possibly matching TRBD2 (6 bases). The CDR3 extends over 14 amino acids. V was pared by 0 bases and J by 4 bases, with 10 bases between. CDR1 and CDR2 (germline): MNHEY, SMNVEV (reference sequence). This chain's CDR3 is CASSLSAGRYEQYF. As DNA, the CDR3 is TGTGCCAGCAGTTTATCGGCAGGGAGGTACGAGCAGTACTTC.

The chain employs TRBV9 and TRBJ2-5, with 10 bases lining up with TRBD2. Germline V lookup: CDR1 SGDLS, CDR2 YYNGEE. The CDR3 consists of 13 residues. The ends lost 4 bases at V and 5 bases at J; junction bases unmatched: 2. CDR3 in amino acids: CASSLSGGETQYF. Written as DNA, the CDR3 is TGTGCCAGCAGCCTTAGCGGGGGGGAGACCCAGTACTTC.

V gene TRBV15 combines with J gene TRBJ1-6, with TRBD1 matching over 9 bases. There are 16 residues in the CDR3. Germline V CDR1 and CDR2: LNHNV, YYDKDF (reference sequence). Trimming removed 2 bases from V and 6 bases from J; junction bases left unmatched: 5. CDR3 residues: CATSRTRDRVNSPLHF. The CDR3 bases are TGTGCCACCAGCAGAACCCGGGACAGGGTTAATTCACCCCTCCACTTT.

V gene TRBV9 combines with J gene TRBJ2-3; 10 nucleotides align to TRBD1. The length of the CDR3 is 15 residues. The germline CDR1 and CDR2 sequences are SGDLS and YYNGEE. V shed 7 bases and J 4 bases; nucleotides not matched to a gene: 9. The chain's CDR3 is CASGKDRGSSDTQYF. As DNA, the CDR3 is TGTGCCAGCGGAAAGGACAGGGGGAGCTCAGATACGCAGTATTTT.

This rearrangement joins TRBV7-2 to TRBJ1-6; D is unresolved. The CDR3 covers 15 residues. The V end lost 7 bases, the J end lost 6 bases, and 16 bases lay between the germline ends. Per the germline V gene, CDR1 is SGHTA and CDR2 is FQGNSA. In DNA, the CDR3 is TGTGCCAGCACCCCCTCGCGCAGGAGTAATTCACCCCTCCACTTT. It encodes CASTPSRRSNSPLHF.

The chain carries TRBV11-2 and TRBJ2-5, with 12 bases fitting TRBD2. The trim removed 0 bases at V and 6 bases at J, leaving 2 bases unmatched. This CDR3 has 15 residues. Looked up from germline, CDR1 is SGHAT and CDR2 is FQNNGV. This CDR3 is CASSLELAGGQTQYF. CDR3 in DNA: TGTGCCAGCAGCTTAGAACTAGCGGGGGGTCAGACCCAGTACTTC.

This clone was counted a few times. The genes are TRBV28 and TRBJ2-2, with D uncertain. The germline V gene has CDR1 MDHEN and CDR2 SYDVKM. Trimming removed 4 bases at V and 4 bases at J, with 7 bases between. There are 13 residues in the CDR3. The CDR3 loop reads CASSSPGTGELFF. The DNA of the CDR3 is TGTGCCAGCAGTTCCCCGGGCACCGGGGAGCTGTTTTTT. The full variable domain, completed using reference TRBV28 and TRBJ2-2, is DVKVTQSSRYLVKRTGEKVFLECVQDMDHENMFWYRQDPGLGLRLIYFSYDVKMKEKGDIPEGYSVSREKKERFSLILESASTNQTSMYLCASSSPGTGELFFGEGSRLTVL.